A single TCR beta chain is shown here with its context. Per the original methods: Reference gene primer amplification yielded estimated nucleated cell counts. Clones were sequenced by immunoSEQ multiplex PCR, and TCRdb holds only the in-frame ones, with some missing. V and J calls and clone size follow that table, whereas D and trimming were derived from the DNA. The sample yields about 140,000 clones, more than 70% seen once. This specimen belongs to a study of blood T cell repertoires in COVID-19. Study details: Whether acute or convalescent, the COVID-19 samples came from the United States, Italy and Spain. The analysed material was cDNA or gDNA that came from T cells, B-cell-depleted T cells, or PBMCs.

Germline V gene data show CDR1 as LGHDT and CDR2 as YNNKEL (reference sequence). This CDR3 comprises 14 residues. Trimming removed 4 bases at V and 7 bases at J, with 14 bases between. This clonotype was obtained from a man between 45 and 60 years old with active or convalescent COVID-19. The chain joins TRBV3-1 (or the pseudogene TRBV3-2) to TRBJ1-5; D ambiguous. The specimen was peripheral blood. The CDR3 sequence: CASSPWTVPQPQHF. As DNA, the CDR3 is TGTGCCAGCAGCCCCTGGACTGTTCCCCAGCCCCAGCATTTT.